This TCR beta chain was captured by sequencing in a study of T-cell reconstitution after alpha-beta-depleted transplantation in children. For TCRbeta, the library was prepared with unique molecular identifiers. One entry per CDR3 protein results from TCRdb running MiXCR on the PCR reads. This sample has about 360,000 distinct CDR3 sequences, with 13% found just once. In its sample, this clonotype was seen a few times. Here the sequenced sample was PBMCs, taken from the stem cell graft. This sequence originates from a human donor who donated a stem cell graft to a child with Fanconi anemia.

CDR3 loop: CASSSGGVSNTGELFF. The DNA for the CDR3 is TGTGCCAGCTCTAGCGGGGGGGTATCGAACACCGGGGAGCTGTTTTTT. The rearrangement links TRBV6-1 to TRBJ2-2; 12 bases line up with TRBD2. Germline V CDR1 and CDR2: MNHNS, SASEGT. The CDR3 consists of 16 residues. Trimming at V came to 8 bases and at J to 0 bases, leaving 4 bases not matched to a gene.